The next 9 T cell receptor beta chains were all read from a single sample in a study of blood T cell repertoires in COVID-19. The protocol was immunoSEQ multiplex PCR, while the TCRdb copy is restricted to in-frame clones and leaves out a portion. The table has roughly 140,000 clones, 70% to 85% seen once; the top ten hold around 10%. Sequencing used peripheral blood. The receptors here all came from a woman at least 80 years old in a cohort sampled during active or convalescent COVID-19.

The CDR3 sequence: CASKGLAGTDTQYF. The CDR3 DNA follows: TGCGCCAGCAAGGGGCTAGCGGGTACAGATACGCAGTATTTT. The gene calls are TRBV5-1 and TRBJ2-3, with TRBD2 matching over 8 bases. After removal of 6 bases from V and 3 bases from J, the junction contained 6 bases not matched to a gene. Germline-derived CDR1 and CDR2 are SGHRS and YFSETQ. The CDR3 extends over 14 amino acids.

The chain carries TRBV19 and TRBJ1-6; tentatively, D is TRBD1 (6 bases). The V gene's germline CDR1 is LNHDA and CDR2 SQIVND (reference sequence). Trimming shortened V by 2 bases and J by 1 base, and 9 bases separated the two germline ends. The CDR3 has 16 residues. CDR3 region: CASSIMGHSYNSPLHF. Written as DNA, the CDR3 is TGTGCCAGTAGTATAATGGGACATTCCTATAATTCACCCCTCCACTTT.

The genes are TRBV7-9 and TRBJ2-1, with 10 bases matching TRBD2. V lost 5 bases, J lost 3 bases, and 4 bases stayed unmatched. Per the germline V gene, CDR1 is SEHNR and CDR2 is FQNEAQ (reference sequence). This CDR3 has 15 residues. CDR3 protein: CASSLSSGSYNEQFF. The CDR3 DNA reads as TGTGCCAGCAGCCTCTCTAGCGGGAGCTACAATGAGCAGTTCTTC.

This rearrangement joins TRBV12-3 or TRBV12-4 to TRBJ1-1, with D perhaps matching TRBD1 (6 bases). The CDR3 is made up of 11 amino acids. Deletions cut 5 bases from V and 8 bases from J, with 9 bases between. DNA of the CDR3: TGTGCCAGCAGTACAGGGTTCGAAGCTTTCTTT. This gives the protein CASSTGFEAFF.

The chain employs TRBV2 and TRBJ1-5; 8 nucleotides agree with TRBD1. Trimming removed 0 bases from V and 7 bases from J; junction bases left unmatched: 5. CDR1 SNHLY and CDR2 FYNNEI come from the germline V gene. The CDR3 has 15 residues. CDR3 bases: TGTGCCAGCAGTGAAGCTCGGACAGGGACGCAGCCCCAGCATTTT. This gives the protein CASSEARTGTQPQHF. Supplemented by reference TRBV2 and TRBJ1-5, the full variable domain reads EPEVTQTPSHQVTQMGQEVILRCVPISNHLYFYWYRQILGQKVEFLVSFYNNEISEKSEIFDDQFSVERPDGSNFTLKIRSTKLEDSAMYFCASSEARTGTQPQHFGDGTRLSIL.

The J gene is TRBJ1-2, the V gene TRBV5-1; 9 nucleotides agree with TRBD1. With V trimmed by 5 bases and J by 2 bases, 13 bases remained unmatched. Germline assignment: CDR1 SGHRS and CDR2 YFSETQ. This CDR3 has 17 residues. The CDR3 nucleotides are TGCGCCAGCAGGGGAGTCGCCGGGACAGGGCGAAACTATGGCTACACCTTC. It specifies CASRGVAGTGRNYGYTF.

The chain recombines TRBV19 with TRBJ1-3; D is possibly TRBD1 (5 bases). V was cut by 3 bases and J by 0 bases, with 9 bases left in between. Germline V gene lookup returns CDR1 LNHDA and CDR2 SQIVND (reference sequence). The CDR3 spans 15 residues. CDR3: CASSIIDSSGNTIYF. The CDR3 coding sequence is TGTGCCAGTAGTATCATTGACAGCTCTGGAAACACCATATATTTT.

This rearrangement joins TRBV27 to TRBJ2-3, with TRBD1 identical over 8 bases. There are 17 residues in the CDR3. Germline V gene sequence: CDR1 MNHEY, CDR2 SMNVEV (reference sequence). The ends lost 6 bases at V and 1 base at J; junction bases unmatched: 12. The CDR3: CASRPRPGTGGTDTQYF. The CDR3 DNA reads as TGTGCCAGCAGACCGCGCCCCGGGACAGGAGGCACAGATACGCAGTATTTT.

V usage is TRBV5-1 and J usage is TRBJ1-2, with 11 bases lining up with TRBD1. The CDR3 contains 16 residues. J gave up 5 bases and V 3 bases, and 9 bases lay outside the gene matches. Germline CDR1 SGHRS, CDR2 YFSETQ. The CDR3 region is CASSSMTGTGGYGYTF. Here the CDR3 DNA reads TGCGCCAGCAGCTCGATGACCGGGACAGGGGGTTATGGCTACACCTTC.